What follows are 32 T cell receptor beta chains derived from one specimen sequenced in a study of beta chain features in type 1 diabetes. Expressed TCRB transcripts were sequenced because the isolated RNA had all been reverse transcribed beforehand. Clones were read by immunoSEQ multiplex PCR, and TCRdb kept only the in-frame ones, dropping some. Found here are around 500,000 clones, about an eighth of them singletons; the top ten hold 0.035% to 0.05%. The specimen sequenced was naive CD4+ T cells from blood. Receptors originate from a woman aged 18-29 years in good health.

In this sample, this clone turned up many times. This chain joins TRBV29-1 and TRBJ1-6; 10 bases map to TRBD1. Germline CDR1 reads SQVTM; CDR2 reads ANQGSEA. V lost 5 bases, J lost 10 bases, and 5 bases stayed unmatched. The CDR3 runs to 13 residues. CDR3 bases: TGCAGCGTTCAGGACAGGGGGAACTCACCCCTCCACTTT. Its translation is CSVQDRGNSPLHF.

This clone turned up a few times. The chain is built from TRBV7-6 and TRBJ2-1; 10 positions agree with TRBD2. The CDR3 length is 16 residues. The trim removed 5 bases at V and 5 bases at J, leaving 9 bases unmatched. Germline V gene lookup returns CDR1 SGHVS and CDR2 FNYEAQ. In nucleotides, the CDR3 is TGTGCCAGCAGCCCCCTAGCGGGAGATCGTAACAATGAGCAGTTCTTC. Encoded protein: CASSPLAGDRNNEQFF. The full variable domain, rest sourced from reference TRBV7-6 and TRBJ2-1, is GAGVSQSPRYKVTKRGQDVALRCDPISGHVSLYWYRQALGQGPEFLTYFNYEAQQDKSGLPNDRFSAERPEGSISTLTIQRTEQRDSAMYRCASSPLAGDRNNEQFFGPGTRLTVL.

The V call is TRBV29-1, the J call TRBJ2-2; 12 bases are a match to TRBD2. The trim removed 0 bases at V and 7 bases at J, leaving 12 bases unmatched. Germline V gene sequence: CDR1 SQVTM, CDR2 ANQGSEA. The CDR3 is 18 amino acids. In nucleotides, the CDR3 is TGCAGCGTTGAAGATCCCGCTAGCGGGAGGGCCCTAAGCGGGGAGCTGTTTTTT. This gives the protein CSVEDPASGRALSGELFF.

The rearrangement uses TRBV2 and TRBJ2-5, with D uncertain. Germline CDR1 reads SNHLY; CDR2 reads FYNNEI. The CDR3 has 13 residues. The V and J ends lost 4 bases and 1 base respectively, with 7 bases between them. The CDR3 DNA sequence: TGTGCCAGCAGTGGGAACTTCCAAGAGACCCAGTACTTC. Translation: CASSGNFQETQYF.

The V and J genes are TRBV4-3 and TRBJ2-4; TRBD1 agrees at 7 bases. The V and J ends lost 2 bases and 6 bases, in that order; junction bases with no gene match: 7. From germline, CDR1 is LGHNA and CDR2 YSLEER. The CDR3 loop spans 15 amino acids. The CDR3, as DNA: TGCGCCAGCAGCCAAATCACAGGGGCAGGAAACATTCAGTACTTC. Amino acids: CASSQITGAGNIQYF.

Notes on this clone: The identical CDR3 is also encoded by other nucleotide sequences in the sample. The CDR3 loop is CASSSTSGSYNEQFF. The CDR3 DNA reads TGTGCCAGCAGCTCGACTAGCGGCTCCTACAATGAGCAGTTCTTC. The chain couples TRBV7-3 to TRBJ2-1; 9 bases are a match to TRBD2. V gave up 4 bases and J gave up 0 bases; unmatched junction bases: 1. The CDR3 covers 15 residues. Germline V lookup: CDR1 SGHTA, CDR2 FQGTGA.

This clone was seen a handful of times. The rearrangement links TRBV7-8 to TRBJ1-4; the match to TRBD1 covers 11 bases. The CDR3 covers 14 residues. From germline, CDR1 is SGHVS and CDR2 FQNEAQ. V gave up 5 bases and J gave up 8 bases; unmatched junction bases: 4. The DNA of the CDR3 is TGTGCCAGCAGCCTGGACAGGGGGCGAGAAAAACTGTTTTTT. Translating gives CASSLDRGREKLFF.

This clone was counted a few times. This rearrangement joins TRBV7-9 to TRBJ2-3; D gene uncertain. V was cut by 7 bases and J by 3 bases, with 14 bases left in between. This CDR3 has 14 amino acids. Germline assignment: CDR1 SEHNR and CDR2 FQNEAQ (reference sequence). The CDR3 is CASTQGPATDTQYF. The CDR3 DNA is TGTGCCAGCACCCAAGGGCCAGCGACAGATACGCAGTATTTT.

The V and J genes are TRBV2 and TRBJ2-5; tentative D call: TRBD1 (6 bases). With 0 bases removed from V and 7 bases from J, the gap between germline ends came to 12 bases. This CDR3 has 14 residues. The germline gives CDR1 SNHLY, CDR2 FYNNEI. CDR3 residues: CASSEAEGGSTQYF. CDR3 nucleotides: TGTGCCAGCAGTGAAGCCGAAGGGGGTTCGACCCAGTACTTC. Full variable domain (missing parts from reference TRBV2 and TRBJ2-5): EPEVTQTPSHQVTQMGQEVILRCVPISNHLYFYWYRQILGQKVEFLVSFYNNEISEKSEIFDDQFSVERPDGSNFTLKIRSTKLEDSAMYFCASSEAEGGSTQYFGPGTRLLVL.

This clone has just a few counts. The chain couples TRBV25-1 to TRBJ1-5, with 8 bases matching TRBD1. Germline loops: CDR1 MGHDK, CDR2 SYGVNS. J lost 6 bases, V lost 2 bases, and 3 bases had no gene match. The CDR3 loop spans 14 amino acids. CDR3 DNA: TGTGCCAGCAGTGAACAGGGGGCCATTCAGCCCCAGCATTTT. Its protein is CASSEQGAIQPQHF.

This clone appeared a single time. The chain carries TRBV6-5 and TRBJ1-1; TRBD1 matches 7 bases. The V gene's germline CDR1 is MNHEY and CDR2 SVGAGI. The junction had 7 bases not matched to a gene; V was cut back by 10 bases and J by 5 bases. The CDR3 is made up of 12 amino acids. CDR3 DNA sequence: TGTGCCACCCACAGGGGTGGAACTGAAGCTTTCTTT. Its translation is CATHRGGTEAFF.

This clone has more than one count but fewer than ten. The gene calls are TRBV19 and TRBJ1-4; no clear D. V was clipped by 3 bases and J by 8 bases, with 7 bases between them. Germline values: CDR1 LNHDA, CDR2 SQIVND (reference sequence). This CDR3 has 12 residues. The CDR3 region has the DNA TGTGCCAGTAGTATTCGTAGAGAAAAACTGTTTTTT. Residues: CASSIRREKLFF. Complete variable domain (other parts from reference TRBV19 and TRBJ1-4): DGGITQSPKYLFRKEGQNVTLSCEQNLNHDAMYWYRQDPGQGLRLIYYSQIVNDFQKGDIAEGYSVSREKKESFPLTVTSAQKNPTAFYLCASSIRREKLFFGSGTQLSVL.

This clone was picked up a small number of times. The chain couples TRBV27 to TRBJ2-3, with 8 bases that match TRBD2. Germline V gene sequence: CDR1 MNHEY, CDR2 SMNVEV (reference sequence). V lost 7 bases and J lost 2; bases outside the gene matches: 11. CDR3 length: 16 amino acids. In nucleotides, the CDR3 is TGTGCCAGCACCCGGTGGAGCGGGGGCCTCACAGATACGCAGTATTTT. The encoded protein is CASTRWSGGLTDTQYF.

This clone was picked up many times. This sequence joins TRBV29-1 and TRBJ2-7; TRBD2 is a possible D gene (5 bases). V was shortened by 6 bases and J by 4 bases, with 16 bases between the two germline ends. The V gene's germline CDR1 is SQVTM and CDR2 ANQGSEA. This CDR3 is 13 amino acids long. Here the CDR3 reads CSVELDTGYEQYF. The CDR3 nucleotides are TGCAGCGTCGAGTTAGACACGGGGTACGAGCAGTACTTC.

This clone was observed a few times. This chain joins TRBV30 and TRBJ2-5; 8 nucleotides agree with TRBD1. J gave up 5 bases and V 4 bases, and 3 bases lay outside the gene matches. CDR1 and CDR2 from the germline V gene are GTSNPN and SVGIG (reference sequence). CDR3 length equals 12 residues. The CDR3 sequence is CAWKDRAETQYF. DNA of the CDR3: TGTGCCTGGAAGGACAGGGCGGAGACCCAGTACTTC.

V gene TRBV5-4 combines with J gene TRBJ2-5, with TRBD1 matching over 10 bases. Germline V gene lookup returns CDR1 SGHNT and CDR2 YYREEE (reference sequence). This CDR3 is 16 amino acids long. Trimming took 0 bases from V and 3 from J; bases not matched to a gene: 5. The CDR3 DNA reads as TGTGCCAGCAGCTTGGTTTTGGGACAGGGGAAAGAGACCCAGTACTTC. It encodes CASSLVLGQGKETQYF.

This clone was observed a handful of times. The chain combines TRBV27 with TRBJ1-3; D unresolved. The CDR3 totals 13 residues. Germline values: CDR1 MNHEY, CDR2 SMNVEV (reference sequence). V lost 5 bases and J 2 bases, leaving 7 bases between the germline ends. The CDR3 bases are TGTGCCAGCAGTCCCGGGACTGGAAACACCATATATTTT. This gives the protein CASSPGTGNTIYF.

The J gene is TRBJ2-1, the V gene TRBV7-6; TRBD2 matches at 9 bases. The ends lost 5 bases at V and 6 bases at J; junction bases unmatched: 11. The CDR3 totals 16 residues. Per the germline V gene, CDR1 is SGHVS and CDR2 is FNYEAQ. The CDR3 spells CASSQIGGTSSNEQFF. CDR3 nucleotides: TGTGCCAGCAGCCAAATCGGCGGGACTAGCAGCAATGAGCAGTTCTTC.

V gene TRBV7-9 combines with J gene TRBJ1-1; no clear D gene. The V and J ends lost 2 bases and 4 bases respectively, with 5 bases between them. The CDR3 runs to 12 residues. Germline CDR1 is SEHNR and CDR2 is FQNEAQ (reference sequence). The chain's CDR3 is CASSLIRTEAFF. DNA of the CDR3: TGTGCCAGCAGCTTAATTCGCACTGAAGCTTTCTTT.

This clone was seen more than once but under ten times. V and J are TRBV14 and TRBJ1-2; D is unclear. The CDR3 extends over 12 amino acids. In germline, CDR1 is SGHDN, CDR2 FVKESK. Trimming pared 1 base from V and 5 bases from J, leaving 5 bases between. CDR3 DNA: TGTGCCAGCAGCCAAGGAGAGTATGGCTACACCTTC. Translated, it gives CASSQGEYGYTF.

This sequence joins TRBV6-6 and TRBJ2-7; possible D gene TRBD2, 6 bases. The germline V gene has CDR1 MNHNY and CDR2 SVGAGI (reference sequence). With 6 bases removed from V and 2 bases from J, the gap between germline ends came to 8 bases. The CDR3 runs 12 residues. The DNA for the CDR3 is TGTGCCAGCAGCCGGGGGACCTACGAGCAGTACGTC. Its translation is CASSRGTYEQYV.

This clone turned up a few times. The chain employs TRBV6-5 and TRBJ2-7; tentatively, D is TRBD1 (6 bases). CDR3 length equals 13 residues. The germline CDR1 and CDR2 sequences are MNHEY and SVGAGI. CDR3 DNA: TGTGCCAGCAGTTACAGTCCGGGACAAAGGGTGGCAGTC. Residues: CASSYSPGQRVAV.

This clone was counted between two and nine times. The CDR3, as DNA: TGTGCCAGTAGTAAGCCCGGGGATAGCAATCAGCCCCAGCATTTT. It encodes CASSKPGDSNQPQHF. The chain is built from TRBV19 and TRBJ1-5; no definite D call. CDR3 length: 15 residues. Trimming stripped 4 bases from V and 0 bases from J, with 10 bases between. From germline, CDR1 is LNHDA and CDR2 SQIVND (reference sequence).

The V call is TRBV7-6, the J call TRBJ2-2, with D perhaps TRBD2 (5 bases). The CDR3 has 12 residues. Germline loops: CDR1 SGHVS, CDR2 FNYEAQ. V lost 8 bases, J lost 6 bases, and 10 bases lay in between. This chain's CDR3 is CASPGVSGELFF. The CDR3 DNA is TGTGCCAGCCCCGGGGTTTCCGGGGAGCTGTTTTTT.

This clone was picked up a small number of times. In nucleotides, the CDR3 is TGTGCCAGCAGCCGCCGGGACAGCAAAGAGACCCAGTACTTC. Translation gives CASSRRDSKETQYF. The chain recombines TRBV5-4 with TRBJ2-5; TRBD1 matches 7 bases. Germline loops: CDR1 SGHNT, CDR2 YYREEE (reference sequence). With 4 bases clipped from V and 3 bases from J, the junction kept 6 bases outside the gene matches. The CDR3 extends over 14 amino acids. Looking up the rest from reference TRBV5-4 and TRBJ2-5 gives the full variable domain: ETGVTQSPTHLIKTRGQQVTLRCSSQSGHNTVSWYQQALGQGPQFIFQYYREEENGRGNFPPRFSGLQFPNYSSELNVNALELDDSALYLCASSRRDSKETQYFGPGTRLLVL.

The chain recombines TRBV7-8 with TRBJ1-5; D is perhaps TRBD1 (6 bases). CDR3 size: 15 residues. Trimming pared 9 bases from V and 6 bases from J, leaving 21 bases between. Germline V gene lookup returns CDR1 SGHVS and CDR2 FQNEAQ. The CDR3 nucleotides are TGTGCCAGTGGGACGACAGGACTAGCAGCTCAGCCCCAGCATTTT. Its protein product is CASGTTGLAAQPQHF.

This clone was seen more than once but under ten times. This CDR3 is also generated by other DNA sequences in the sample. The J gene is TRBJ2-7, the V gene TRBV9, with D perhaps TRBD1 or TRBD2 (5 bases each). Germline V CDR1 and CDR2: SGDLS, YYNGEE. The CDR3 consists of 15 residues. Between the trimmed V and J ends, which lost 0 bases and 2 bases, there was a span of 12 bases. The CDR3 here is CASSVAGTATYEQYF. The CDR3 region has the DNA TGTGCCAGCAGCGTAGCCGGGACGGCGACCTACGAGCAGTACTTC.

This clone was observed a few times. The chain uses TRBV15 and TRBJ2-5; 9 bases agree with TRBD1. This CDR3 is built from 14 residues. CDR1 is LNHNV and CDR2 is YYDKDF in the germline V gene (reference sequence). With 2 bases clipped from V and 4 bases from J, the junction kept 2 bases outside the gene matches. Here the CDR3 DNA reads TGTGCCACCAGCAGATGGGGACAGGGAGAGACCCAGTACTTC. This gives the protein CATSRWGQGETQYF. The full variable domain, with the rest looked up from reference TRBV15 and TRBJ2-5, is DAMVIQNPRYQVTQFGKPVTLSCSQTLNHNVMYWYQQKSSQAPKLLFHYYDKDFNNEADTPDNFQSRRPNTSFCFLDIRSPGLGDTAMYLCATSRWGQGETQYFGPGTRLLVL.

The gene calls are TRBV27 and TRBJ2-2; D unclear. This CDR3 has 15 residues. Deletions cut 1 base from V and 0 bases from J, with 6 bases between. CDR1 and CDR2 from the germline V gene are MNHEY and SMNVEV (reference sequence). In DNA form, the CDR3 reads TGTGCCAGCAGTTTATTACTGACGAACACCGGGGAGCTGTTTTTT. Protein: CASSLLLTNTGELFF.

This clone was picked up one time. J is TRBJ2-3 and V is TRBV2; 7 bases agree with TRBD2. Unmatched junction bases numbered 6, after V lost 8 bases and J lost 10 bases. The length of the CDR3 is 11 residues. Germline V lookup: CDR1 SNHLY, CDR2 FYNNEI. The CDR3 loop is CASGGGRAQYF. CDR3 sequence (DNA): TGTGCCAGCGGGGGGGGAAGAGCGCAGTATTTT. Drawing the rest from reference TRBV2 and TRBJ2-3, the complete variable domain is EPEVTQTPSHQVTQMGQEVILRCVPISNHLYFYWYRQILGQKVEFLVSFYNNEISEKSEIFDDQFSVERPDGSNFTLKIRSTKLEDSAMYFCASGGGRAQYFGPGTRLTVL.

The chain uses TRBV25-1 and TRBJ1-2; 10 nucleotides line up with TRBD1. This CDR3 is 12 amino acids long. The germline V gene has CDR1 MGHDK and CDR2 SYGVNS. V trimming: 6 bases; J trimming: 11 bases; junction bases outside the gene matches: 6. The CDR3 region has the DNA TGTGCCAGCAGGGCAGGGACAGGGGTATACACCTTC. As protein: CASRAGTGVYTF.

V and J are TRBV14 and TRBJ2-4; 11 bases agree with TRBD1. The germline V gene encodes CDR1 SGHDN and CDR2 FVKESK. The V and J ends lost 1 base and 3 bases, in that order; junction bases with no gene match: 2. This CDR3 has 16 residues. The CDR3 loop is CASSQGTGGIKNIQYF. In nucleotides, the CDR3 is TGTGCCAGCAGCCAAGGGACAGGGGGCATCAAAAACATTCAGTACTTC.